Reported below is one T cell receptor beta chain. The antigen is undetermined. This sample was taken from a study of OX40 agonist ivuxolimab in advanced cancers. Regarding the study as a whole: Expanded clones belonging to CD8+ T cells outnumbered, on average, those of CD4+. Both blood CD4+ and CD8+ T cells showed clonal growth by week 6 at 0.1 to 3.0 mg/kg.

From germline, CDR1 is SGHDT and CDR2 YYEEEE. The CDR3 spans 14 residues. The V and J ends lost 3 bases and 3 bases respectively, with 13 bases between them. The assay was immunoSEQ multiplex PCR, and TCRdb's table has in-frame clones only and misses some. Among approximately 89,000 clones, approximately 91% were seen once, and the ten largest hold around 0.29%. Sample: CD4+ or CD8+ T cells sorted from blood, taken in a trial of the OX40 agonist ivuxolimab. The rearrangement joins TRBV5-6 to TRBJ2-7; D may be TRBD1 or TRBD2 (6 bases each). This receptor was taken from an adult with an advanced solid tumor such as melanoma, head and neck, liver or kidney cancer. The CDR3: CASSSRRGDYEQYF. CDR3 nucleotide sequence: TGTGCCAGCAGCTCCCGAAGGGGGGACTACGAGCAGTACTTC.